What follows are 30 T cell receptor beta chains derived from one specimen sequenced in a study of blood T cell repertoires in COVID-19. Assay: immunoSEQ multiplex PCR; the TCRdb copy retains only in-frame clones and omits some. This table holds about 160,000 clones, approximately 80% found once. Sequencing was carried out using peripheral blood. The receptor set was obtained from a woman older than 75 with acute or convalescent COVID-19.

The DNA of the CDR3 is TGCAGTGCTAGAGATACAAGTGGCTACACCTTC. Amino acid sequence: CSARDTSGYTF. J is TRBJ1-2 and V is TRBV20-1; D not resolved. The CDR3 spans 11 residues. Per the germline V gene, CDR1 is DFQATT and CDR2 is SNEGSKA (reference sequence). With 0 bases removed from V and 7 bases from J, the gap between germline ends came to 6 bases.

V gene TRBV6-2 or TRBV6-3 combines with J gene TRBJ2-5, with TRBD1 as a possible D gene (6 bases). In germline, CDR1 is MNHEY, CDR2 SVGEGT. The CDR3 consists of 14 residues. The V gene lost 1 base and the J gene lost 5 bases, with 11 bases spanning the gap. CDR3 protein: CASSYYRAEETQYF. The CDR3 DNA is TGTGCCAGCAGTTACTACAGGGCTGAGGAGACCCAGTACTTC.

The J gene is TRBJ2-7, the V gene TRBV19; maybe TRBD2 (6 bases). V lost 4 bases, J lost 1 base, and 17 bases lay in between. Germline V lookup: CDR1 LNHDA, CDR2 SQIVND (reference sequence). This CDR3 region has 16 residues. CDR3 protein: CASSTPSKAGSYEQYF. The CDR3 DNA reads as TGTGCCAGTAGTACCCCCTCTAAGGCGGGATCCTACGAGCAGTACTTC.

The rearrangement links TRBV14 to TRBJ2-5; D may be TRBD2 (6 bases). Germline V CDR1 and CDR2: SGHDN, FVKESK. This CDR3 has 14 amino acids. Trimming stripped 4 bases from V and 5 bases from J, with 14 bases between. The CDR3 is CASSPLAWGETQYF. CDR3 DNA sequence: TGTGCCAGCAGCCCTCTAGCGTGGGGGGAGACCCAGTACTTC. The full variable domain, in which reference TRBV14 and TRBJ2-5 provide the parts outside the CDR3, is EAGVTQFPSHSVIEKGQTVTLRCDPISGHDNLYWYRRVMGKEIKFLLHFVKESKQDESGMPNNRFLAERTGGTYSTLKVQPAELEDSGVYFCASSPLAWGETQYFGPGTRLLVL.

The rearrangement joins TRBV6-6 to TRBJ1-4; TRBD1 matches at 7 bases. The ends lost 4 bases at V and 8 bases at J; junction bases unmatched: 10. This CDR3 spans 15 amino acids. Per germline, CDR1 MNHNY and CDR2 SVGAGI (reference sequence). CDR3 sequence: CASSSLRGRGEKLFF. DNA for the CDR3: TGTGCCAGCAGTTCCCTAAGGGGGCGCGGGGAAAAACTGTTTTTT.

DNA for the CDR3: TGTGCCAGCAGCCCAGGGACAGGAGTGGGTCAGTTGGATGAAAAACTGTTTTTT. This codes for CASSPGTGVGQLDEKLFF. This chain uses TRBV3-1 (or the pseudogene TRBV3-2) with TRBJ1-4, with 8 nucleotides matching TRBD1. CDR1 and CDR2 (germline): LGHDT, YNNKEL (reference sequence). V was clipped by 4 bases and J by 6 bases; unmatched bases: 16. The CDR3 is 18 residues long.

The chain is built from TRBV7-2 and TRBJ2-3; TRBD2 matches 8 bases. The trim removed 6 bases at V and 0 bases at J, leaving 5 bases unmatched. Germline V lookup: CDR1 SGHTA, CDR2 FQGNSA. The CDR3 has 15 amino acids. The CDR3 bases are TGTGCCAGCAGAGTAGCGGGACTCAGCACAGATACGCAGTATTTT. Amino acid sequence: CASRVAGLSTDTQYF. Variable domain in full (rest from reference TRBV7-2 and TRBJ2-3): GAGVSQSPSNKVTEKGKDVELRCDPISGHTALYWYRQSLGQGLEFLIYFQGNSAPDKSGLPSDRFSAERTGGSVSTLTIQRTQQEDSAVYLCASRVAGLSTDTQYFGPGTRLTVL.

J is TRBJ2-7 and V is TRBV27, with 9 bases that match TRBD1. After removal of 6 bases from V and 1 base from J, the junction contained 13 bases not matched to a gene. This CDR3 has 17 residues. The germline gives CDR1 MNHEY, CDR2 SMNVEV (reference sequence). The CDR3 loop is CASSLSTGDRVSYEQYF. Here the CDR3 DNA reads TGTGCCAGCAGCCTTAGTACCGGGGACAGGGTATCCTACGAGCAGTACTTC.

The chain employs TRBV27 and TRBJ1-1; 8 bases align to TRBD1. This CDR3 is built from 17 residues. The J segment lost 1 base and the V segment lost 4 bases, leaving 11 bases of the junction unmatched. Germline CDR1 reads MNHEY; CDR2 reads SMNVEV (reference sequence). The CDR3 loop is CASSSHHGGTGNTEAFF. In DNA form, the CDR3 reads TGTGCCAGCAGTTCGCACCATGGGGGGACAGGGAACACTGAAGCTTTCTTT.

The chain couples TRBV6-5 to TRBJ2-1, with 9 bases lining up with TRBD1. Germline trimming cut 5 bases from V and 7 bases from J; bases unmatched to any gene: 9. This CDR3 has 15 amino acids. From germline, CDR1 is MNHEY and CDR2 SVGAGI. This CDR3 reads CASSPPGQGRNEQFF. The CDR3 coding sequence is TGTGCCAGCAGTCCCCCGGGACAGGGAAGGAATGAGCAGTTCTTC.

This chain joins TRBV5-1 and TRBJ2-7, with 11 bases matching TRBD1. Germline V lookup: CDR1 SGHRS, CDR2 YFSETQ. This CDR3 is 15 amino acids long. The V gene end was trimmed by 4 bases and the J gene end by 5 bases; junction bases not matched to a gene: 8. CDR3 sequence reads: CASSTTGQGGHEQYF. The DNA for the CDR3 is TGCGCCAGCAGCACCACGGGACAGGGGGGCCACGAGCAGTACTTC.

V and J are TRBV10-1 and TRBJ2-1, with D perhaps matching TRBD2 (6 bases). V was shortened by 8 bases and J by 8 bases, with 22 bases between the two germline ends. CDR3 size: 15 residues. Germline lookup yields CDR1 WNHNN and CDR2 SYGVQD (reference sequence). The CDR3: CASAIGGGRGDEQFF. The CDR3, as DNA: TGCGCCAGCGCTATCGGGGGAGGCCGGGGTGATGAGCAGTTCTTC.

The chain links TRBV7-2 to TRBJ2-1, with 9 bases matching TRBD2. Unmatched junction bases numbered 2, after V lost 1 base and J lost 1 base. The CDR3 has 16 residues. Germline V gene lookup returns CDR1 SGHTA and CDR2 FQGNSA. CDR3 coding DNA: TGTGCCAGCAGCTTAGGGCTAGCGGGATCCTACAATGAGCAGTTCTTC. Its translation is CASSLGLAGSYNEQFF.

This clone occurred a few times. The CDR3 loop reads CASSVAISYNEQFF. The CDR3 DNA reads TGTGCCAGCAGCGTAGCTATTTCCTACAATGAGCAGTTCTTC. The chain has TRBV9 and TRBJ2-1; D is undetermined. CDR1 is SGDLS, CDR2 YYNGEE, per germline. The CDR3 extends over 14 amino acids. V lost 0 bases to trimming and J lost 1 base, with 5 bases between them.

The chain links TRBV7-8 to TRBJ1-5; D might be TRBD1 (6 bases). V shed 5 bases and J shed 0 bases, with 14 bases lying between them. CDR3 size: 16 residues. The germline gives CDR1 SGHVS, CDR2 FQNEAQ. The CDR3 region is CASSLDRRYSNQPQHF. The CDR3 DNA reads TGTGCCAGCAGCCTAGACAGGAGATATAGCAATCAGCCCCAGCATTTT.

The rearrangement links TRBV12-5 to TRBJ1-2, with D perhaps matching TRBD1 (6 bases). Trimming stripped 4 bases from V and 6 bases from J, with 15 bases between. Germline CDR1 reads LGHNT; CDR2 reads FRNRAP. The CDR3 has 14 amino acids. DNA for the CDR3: TGTGCTAGTGGTTCCCCCGGGACACGACATGGCTACACCTTC. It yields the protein CASGSPGTRHGYTF. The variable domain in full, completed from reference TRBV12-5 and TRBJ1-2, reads DARVTQTPRHKVTEMGQEVTMRCQPILGHNTVFWYRQTMMQGLELLAYFRNRAPLDDSGMPKDRFSAEMPDATLATLKIQPSEPRDSAVYFCASGSPGTRHGYTFGSGTRLTVV.

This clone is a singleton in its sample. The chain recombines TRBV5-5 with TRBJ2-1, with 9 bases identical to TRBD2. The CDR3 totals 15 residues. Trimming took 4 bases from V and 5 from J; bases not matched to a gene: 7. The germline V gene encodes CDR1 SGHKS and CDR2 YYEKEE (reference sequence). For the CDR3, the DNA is TGTGCCAGCAGCCGCGGGACTAGCCTAAACAATGAGCAGTTCTTC. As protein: CASSRGTSLNNEQFF. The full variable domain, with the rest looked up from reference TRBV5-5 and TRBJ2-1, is DAGVTQSPTHLIKTRGQQVTLRCSPISGHKSVSWYQQVLGQGPQFIFQYYEKEERGRGNFPDRFSARQFPNYSSELNVNALLLGDSALYLCASSRGTSLNNEQFFGPGTRLTVL.

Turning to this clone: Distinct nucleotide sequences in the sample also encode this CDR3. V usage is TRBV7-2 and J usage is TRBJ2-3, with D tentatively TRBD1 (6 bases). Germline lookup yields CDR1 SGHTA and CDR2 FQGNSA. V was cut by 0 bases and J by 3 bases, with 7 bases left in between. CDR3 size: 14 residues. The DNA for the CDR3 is TGTGCCAGCAGCTTAGCCAGGGGAACAGATACGCAGTATTTT. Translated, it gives CASSLARGTDTQYF.

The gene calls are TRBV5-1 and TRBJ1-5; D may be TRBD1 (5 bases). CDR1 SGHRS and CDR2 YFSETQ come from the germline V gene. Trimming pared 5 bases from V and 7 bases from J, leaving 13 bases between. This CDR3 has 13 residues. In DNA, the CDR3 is TGCGCCAGCAGTGAGGAGGGGCACCAGCCCCAGCATTTT. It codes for CASSEEGHQPQHF.

The CDR3 loop is CASSPHLVGGSTEAFF. In DNA form, the CDR3 reads TGTGCCAGCAGCCCCCACCTCGTGGGCGGGAGCACTGAAGCTTTCTTT. This chain uses TRBV9 with TRBJ1-1; D not resolved. From germline, CDR1 is SGDLS and CDR2 YYNGEE. V lost 4 bases and J lost 4, with 20 bases in between. CDR3 length equals 16 residues.

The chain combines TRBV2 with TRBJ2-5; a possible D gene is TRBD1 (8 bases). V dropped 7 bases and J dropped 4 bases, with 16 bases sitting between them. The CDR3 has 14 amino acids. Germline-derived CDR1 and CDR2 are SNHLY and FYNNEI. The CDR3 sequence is CASTETGEGETQYF. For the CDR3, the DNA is TGTGCCAGCACCGAGACAGGGGAGGGAGAGACCCAGTACTTC.

CDR3 protein: CATSGTRAYNSPLHF. CDR3 bases: TGTGCCACCAGCGGGACAAGGGCCTATAATTCACCCCTCCACTTT. J is TRBJ1-6 and V is TRBV15; maybe TRBD1 (6 bases). V lost 5 bases and J 2 bases, leaving 10 bases between the germline ends. The germline gives CDR1 LNHNV, CDR2 YYDKDF (reference sequence). There are 15 residues in the CDR3.

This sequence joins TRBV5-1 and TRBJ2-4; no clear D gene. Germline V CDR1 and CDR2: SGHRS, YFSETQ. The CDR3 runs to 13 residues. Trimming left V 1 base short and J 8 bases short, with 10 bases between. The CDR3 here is CASSLSGPDIQYF. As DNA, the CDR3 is TGCGCCAGCAGCTTGAGTGGTCCGGACATTCAGTACTTC.

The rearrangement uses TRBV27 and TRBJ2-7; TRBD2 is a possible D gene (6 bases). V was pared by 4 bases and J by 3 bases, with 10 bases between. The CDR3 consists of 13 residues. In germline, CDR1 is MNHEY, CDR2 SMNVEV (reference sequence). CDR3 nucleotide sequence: TGTGCCAGCAGTTATAGCGGAGGCTACGAGCAGTACTTC. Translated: CASSYSGGYEQYF.

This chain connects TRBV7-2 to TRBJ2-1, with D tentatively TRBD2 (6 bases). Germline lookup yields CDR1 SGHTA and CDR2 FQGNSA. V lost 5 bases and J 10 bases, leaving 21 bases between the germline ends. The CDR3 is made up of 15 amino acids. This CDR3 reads CASSPRSGGGLEQFF. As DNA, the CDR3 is TGTGCCAGCAGCCCCCGTAGCGGAGGAGGGTTAGAGCAGTTCTTC.

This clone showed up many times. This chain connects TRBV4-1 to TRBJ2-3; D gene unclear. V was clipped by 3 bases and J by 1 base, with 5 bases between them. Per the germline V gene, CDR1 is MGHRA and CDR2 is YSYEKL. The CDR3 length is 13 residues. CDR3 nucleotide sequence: TGCGCCAGCAGCCATCCCGGCACAGATACGCAGTATTTT. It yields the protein CASSHPGTDTQYF.

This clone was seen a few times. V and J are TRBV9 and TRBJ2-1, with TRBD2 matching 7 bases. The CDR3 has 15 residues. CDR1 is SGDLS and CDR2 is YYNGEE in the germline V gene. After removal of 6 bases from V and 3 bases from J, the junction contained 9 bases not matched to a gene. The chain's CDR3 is CASNPEPGGYNEQFF. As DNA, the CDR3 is TGTGCCAGCAACCCCGAGCCGGGGGGCTACAATGAGCAGTTCTTC.

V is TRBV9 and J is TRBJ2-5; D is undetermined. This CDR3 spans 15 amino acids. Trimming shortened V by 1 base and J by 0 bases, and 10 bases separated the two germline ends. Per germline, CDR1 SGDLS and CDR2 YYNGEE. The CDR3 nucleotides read TGTGCCAGCAGCGTAACCCCAGTGTACCAAGAGACCCAGTACTTC. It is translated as CASSVTPVYQETQYF.

DNA for the CDR3: TGTGCCAGCAGCGTAGAAGGGGCGTGGGGCTACACCTTC. Translation: CASSVEGAWGYTF. The J gene is TRBJ1-2, the V gene TRBV9, with D perhaps matching TRBD1 (5 bases). Trimming took off 0 bases at V and 8 bases at J, with 11 bases between the two ends. This CDR3 comprises 13 residues. Per the germline V gene, CDR1 is SGDLS and CDR2 is YYNGEE. Complete variable domain (other parts from reference TRBV9 and TRBJ1-2): DSGVTQTPKHLITATGQRVTLRCSPRSGDLSVYWYQQSLDQGLQFLIQYYNGEERAKGNILERFSAQQFPDLHSELNLSSLELGDSALYFCASSVEGAWGYTFGSGTRLTVV.

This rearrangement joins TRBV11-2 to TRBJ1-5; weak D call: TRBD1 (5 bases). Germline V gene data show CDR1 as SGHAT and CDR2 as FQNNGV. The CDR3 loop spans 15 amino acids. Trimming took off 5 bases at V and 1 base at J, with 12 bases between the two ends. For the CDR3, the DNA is TGTGCCAGCAGCCCCCTCCAGGGAAGCAATCAGCCCCAGCATTTT. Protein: CASSPLQGSNQPQHF. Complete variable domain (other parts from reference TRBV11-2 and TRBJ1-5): EAGVAQSPRYKIIEKRQSVAFWCNPISGHATLYWYQQILGQGPKLLIQFQNNGVVDDSQLPKDRFSAERLKGVDSTLKIQPAKLEDSAVYLCASSPLQGSNQPQHFGDGTRLSIL.